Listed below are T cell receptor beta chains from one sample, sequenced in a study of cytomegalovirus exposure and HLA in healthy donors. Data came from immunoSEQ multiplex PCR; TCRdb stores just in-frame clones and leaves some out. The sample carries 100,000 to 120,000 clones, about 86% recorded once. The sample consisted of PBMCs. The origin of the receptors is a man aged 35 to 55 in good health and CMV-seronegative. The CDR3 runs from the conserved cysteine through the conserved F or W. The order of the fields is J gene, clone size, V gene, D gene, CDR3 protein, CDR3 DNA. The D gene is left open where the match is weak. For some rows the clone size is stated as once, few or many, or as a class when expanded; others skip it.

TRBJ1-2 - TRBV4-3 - CASSSLAGSNYGYTF TGCGCCAGCAGCTCGCTAGCCGGGTCTAACTATGGCTACACCTTC
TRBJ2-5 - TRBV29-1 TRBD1 CSVDATGQETQYF TGCAGCGTTGATGCGACAGGGCAAGAGACCCAGTACTTC
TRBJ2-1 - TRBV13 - CASSAIYREGDEQFF TGTGCCAGCAGCGCCATTTACAGGGAAGGAGATGAGCAGTTCTTC
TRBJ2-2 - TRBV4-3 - CASSQVGGNTGELFF TGCGCCAGCAGCCAAGTCGGGGGGAACACCGGGGAGCTGTTTTTT
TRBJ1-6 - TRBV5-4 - CASSSTGNYNSPLHF TGTGCCAGCAGCTCAACAGGGAATTATAATTCACCCCTCCACTTT
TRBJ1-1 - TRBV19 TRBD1 CASSIEGLQGVETEAFF TGTGCCAGTAGTATAGAGGGGTTACAGGGGGTGGAAACTGAAGCTTTCTTT
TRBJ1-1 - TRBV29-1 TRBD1 CSVAGTVNTEAFF TGCAGCGTCGCCGGGACAGTGAACACTGAAGCTTTCTTT
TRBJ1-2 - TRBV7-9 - CASSLGAGDGYTF TGTGCCAGCAGCTTGGGGGCGGGGGATGGCTACACCTTC
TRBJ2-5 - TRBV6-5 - CASRSDKETQYF TGTGCCAGCAGATCGGACAAAGAGACCCAGTACTTC
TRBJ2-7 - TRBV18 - CASSRGGETYEQYF TGTGCCAGCTCACGGGGCGGTGAAACCTACGAGCAGTACTTC
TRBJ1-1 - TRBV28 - CASSPRYTEAFF TGTGCCAGCAGTCCGCGGTACACTGAAGCTTTCTTT
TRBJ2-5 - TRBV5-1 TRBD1 CASSGTDQETQYF TGCGCCAGCAGCGGGACAGACCAAGAGACCCAGTACTTC
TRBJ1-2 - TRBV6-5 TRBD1 CASSEQGRYGYTF TGTGCCAGCAGTGAACAGGGGAGGTATGGCTACACCTTC
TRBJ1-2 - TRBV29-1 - CSVVTVYGYTF TGCAGCGTTGTCACAGTCTATGGCTACACCTTC
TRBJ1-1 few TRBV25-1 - CASSVANTEAFF TGTGCCAGCAGTGTAGCGAACACTGAAGCTTTCTTT
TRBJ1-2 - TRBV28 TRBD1 CASRPGQGAGGGYTF TGTGCCAGCAGACCCGGACAGGGGGCGGGGGGCGGCTACACCTTC
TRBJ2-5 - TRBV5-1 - CASSLEPSKETQYF TGCGCCAGCAGCTTGGAACCCAGTAAAGAGACCCAGTACTTC
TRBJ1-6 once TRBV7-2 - CASSLDPGDSPLHF TGTGCCAGCAGCTTAGACCCAGGGGACTCACCCCTCCACTTT
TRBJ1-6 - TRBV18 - CASSPRNRLAESPLHF TGTGCCAGCTCACCAAGGAACAGGCTTGCGGAATCACCCCTCCACTTT
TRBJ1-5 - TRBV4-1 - CASSQAQGLSNQPQHF TGCGCCAGCAGCCAAGCGCAGGGACTTAGCAATCAGCCCCAGCATTTT
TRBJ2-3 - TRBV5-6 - CASSYVTGTDTQYF TGTGCCAGCAGCTATGTAACAGGCACAGATACGCAGTATTTT
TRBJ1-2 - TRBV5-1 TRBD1 CASSWGQGGDYGYTF TGCGCCAGCAGTTGGGGACAGGGCGGAGACTATGGCTACACCTTC
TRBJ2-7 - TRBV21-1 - CASSKGGKWSSYEQYF TGTGCCAGCAGCAAAGGAGGGAAGTGGAGCTCCTACGAGCAGTACTTC
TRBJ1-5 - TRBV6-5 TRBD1 CASSYGQGGQPQHF TGTGCCAGCAGTTACGGACAGGGTGGACAGCCCCAGCATTTT
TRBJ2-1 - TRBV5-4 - CASSLGVGSSYNEQFF TGTGCCAGCAGCTTGGGCGTCGGTAGCTCCTACAATGAGCAGTTCTTC
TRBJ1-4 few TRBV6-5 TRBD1 CASWTGGSNEKLFF TGTGCCAGCTGGACAGGGGGCTCAAATGAAAAACTGTTTTTT
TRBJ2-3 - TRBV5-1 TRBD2 CASSLDGGGAGDTQYF TGCGCCAGCAGCTTGGATGGCGGGGGGGCCGGAGATACGCAGTATTTT
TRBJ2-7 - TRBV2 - CASSDRAYEQYF TGTGCCAGCAGTGACAGGGCCTACGAGCAGTACTTC
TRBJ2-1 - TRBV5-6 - CASSRGQTRLNEQFF TGTGCCAGCAGCCGCGGCCAGACTAGGCTAAATGAGCAGTTCTTC
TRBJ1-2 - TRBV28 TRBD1 CASRGTGETYGYTF TGTGCCAGCAGGGGGACAGGGGAGACCTATGGCTACACCTTC
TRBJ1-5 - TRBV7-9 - CASSPYSNQPQHF TGTGCCAGCAGCCCTTATAGCAATCAGCCCCAGCATTTT
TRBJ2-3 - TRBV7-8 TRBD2 CASSAWGGDPDTQYF TGTGCCAGCAGCGCTTGGGGGGGGGATCCAGATACGCAGTATTTT
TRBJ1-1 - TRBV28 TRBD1 CASSSTHSLNRGLSYAEAFF TGTGCCAGCAGTTCAACCCACTCATTAAACAGGGGGCTGAGTTACGCTGAAGCTTTCTTT
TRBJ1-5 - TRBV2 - CASRRSQGLGQPQHF TGTGCCAGCAGACGGAGTCAGGGACTCGGGCAGCCCCAGCATTTT
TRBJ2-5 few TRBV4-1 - CASSQESPETQYF TGCGCCAGCAGCCAAGAGAGCCCAGAGACCCAGTACTTC
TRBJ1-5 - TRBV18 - CASSPGPGQPQHF TGTGCCAGCTCACCAGGGCCAGGTCAGCCCCAGCATTTT
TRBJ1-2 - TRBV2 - CASMFRGNYGYTF TGTGCCAGCATGTTCCGGGGAAACTATGGCTACACCTTC
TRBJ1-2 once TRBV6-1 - CASRQGPGYGYTF TGTGCCAGCAGACAGGGTCCCGGCTATGGCTACACCTTC
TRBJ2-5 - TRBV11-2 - CASSLMSRGRGGETQYF TGTGCCAGCAGCTTAATGTCCAGGGGTCGGGGCGGAGAGACCCAGTACTTC
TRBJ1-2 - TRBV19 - CASSETGNIGYTF TGTGCCAGTAGTGAAACAGGGAATATCGGCTACACCTTC
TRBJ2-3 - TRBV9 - CASSGGVSTDTQYF TGTGCCAGCAGCGGAGGAGTTTCCACAGATACGCAGTATTTT
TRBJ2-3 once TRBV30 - CAADSGGATDTQYF TGTGCCGCCGACTCGGGGGGCGCGACAGATACGCAGTATTTT
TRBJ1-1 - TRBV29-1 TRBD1 CSAEGQQLEAFF TGCAGCGCCGAGGGACAGCAACTTGAAGCTTTCTTT
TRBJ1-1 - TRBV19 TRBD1 CASSTRTGSGTEAFF TGTGCCAGTAGTACAAGGACAGGGTCGGGCACTGAAGCTTTCTTT
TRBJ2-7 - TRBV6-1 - CASSRGLAYEQYF TGTGCCAGCAGTCGGGGACTCGCCTACGAGCAGTACTTC
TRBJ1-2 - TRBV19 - CASSIRANYGYTF TGTGCCAGTAGTATTCGTGCTAACTATGGCTACACCTTC
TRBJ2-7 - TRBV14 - CASSQVEHYEQYF TGTGCCAGCAGCCAAGTTGAGCACTACGAGCAGTACTTC
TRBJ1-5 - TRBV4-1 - CASSRGGGGGNQPQHF TGCGCCAGCAGCCGGGGGGGCGGGGGTGGAAATCAGCCCCAGCATTTT
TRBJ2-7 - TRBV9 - CASSVGTDSYEQYF TGTGCCAGCAGCGTAGGTACAGACTCCTACGAGCAGTACTTC
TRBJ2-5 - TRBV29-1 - CSVEAPLGGRETQYF TGCAGCGTTGAAGCCCCCTTAGGGGGTCGGGAGACCCAGTACTTC
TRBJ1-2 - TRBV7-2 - CASSSPTAAHGYTF TGTGCCAGCAGCTCCCCGACGGCGGCGCATGGCTACACCTTC
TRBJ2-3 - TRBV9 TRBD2 CASSGQLAGGYTQYF TGTGCCAGCAGCGGACAACTAGCGGGAGGATATACGCAGTATTTT
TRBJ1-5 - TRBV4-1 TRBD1 CASSQAGGDNQPQHF TGCGCCAGCAGCCAAGCAGGGGGCGACAATCAGCCCCAGCATTTT
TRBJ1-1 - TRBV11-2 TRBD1 CASSLQQGRAFF TGTGCCAGCAGCTTGCAACAGGGGAGAGCTTTCTTT
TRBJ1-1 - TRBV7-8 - CASSLNSMNTEAFF TGTGCCAGCAGCTTAAATAGTATGAACACTGAAGCTTTCTTT
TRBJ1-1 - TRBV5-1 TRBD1 CASSYSGTGLSEAFF TGCGCCAGCAGCTACTCCGGGACAGGTCTTTCTGAAGCTTTCTTT
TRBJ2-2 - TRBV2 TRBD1 CASRTSGGAPGELFF TGTGCCAGCAGAACCTCAGGGGGCGCGCCCGGGGAGCTGTTTTTT